The 27 T cell receptor beta chains below were found in one sample sequenced in a study of blood T cell repertoires in COVID-19. Profiled with immunoSEQ multiplex PCR; TCRdb holds only in-frame clones, not every one. The sample yields under 350,000 clones, 85% to 90% seen once. Sequencing was done on a sample of peripheral blood. All receptors come from a woman younger than 45 with COVID-19, enrolled during active disease.

V and J are TRBV2 and TRBJ2-3; D is perhaps TRBD2 (6 bases). The CDR3 sequence is 15 residues long. With 2 bases removed from V and 3 bases from J, the gap between germline ends came to 12 bases. Germline lookup yields CDR1 SNHLY and CDR2 FYNNEI. The CDR3 region is CASSEYQGGTDTQYF. Here the CDR3 DNA reads TGTGCCAGCAGTGAATACCAGGGAGGTACAGATACGCAGTATTTT.

The chain employs TRBV11-2 and TRBJ2-2; 9 bases match TRBD2. With 3 bases clipped from V and 7 bases from J, the junction kept 9 bases outside the gene matches. The length of the CDR3 is 16 residues. In germline, CDR1 is SGHAT, CDR2 FQNNGV. The CDR3: CASSLGLAVIGGELFF. CDR3 in DNA: TGTGCCAGCAGCTTGGGACTAGCTGTTATTGGCGGGGAGCTGTTTTTT.

The V gene is TRBV11-1, the J gene TRBJ2-7; tentatively, D is TRBD1 (6 bases). V lost 5 bases, J lost 4 bases, and 15 bases lay in between. The CDR3 totals 14 residues. The V gene's germline CDR1 is SGHAT and CDR2 FQDESV (reference sequence). Here the CDR3 reads CASSKSDRTYEQYF. DNA of the CDR3: TGTGCCAGCAGCAAATCCGACAGGACTTACGAGCAGTACTTC.

This sequence joins TRBV6-2 or TRBV6-3 and TRBJ2-1; 8 nucleotides agree with TRBD2. With V trimmed by 0 bases and J by 4 bases, 2 bases remained unmatched. CDR1 MNHEY and CDR2 SVGEGT come from the germline V gene. This CDR3 region has 15 residues. The CDR3 here is CASSYSGGGYNEQFF. In DNA form, the CDR3 reads TGTGCCAGCAGTTACTCCGGGGGGGGTTACAATGAGCAGTTCTTC.

On this clone: An end of the junction does not agree with germline; a read error may underlie this. V usage is TRBV18 and J usage is TRBJ2-2; D is unclear. Germline loops: CDR1 KGHSH, CDR2 LQKENI. The CDR3 runs to 14 residues. DNA of the CDR3: TGTGCCAGCTTACCAGCCAGAAACACCGGGGAGCTGTTTTTT. Translation gives CASLPARNTGELFF.

The chain combines TRBV4-1 with TRBJ1-2; D is possibly TRBD1 (6 bases). Germline assignment: CDR1 MGHRA and CDR2 YSYEKL. V lost 3 bases and J lost 4, with 12 bases in between. CDR3 length: 14 residues. The CDR3 here is CASSHSRGAYGYTF. The DNA for the CDR3 is TGCGCCAGCAGCCATAGTCGGGGGGCCTATGGCTACACCTTC.

The gene calls are TRBV7-2 and TRBJ1-2, with 8 bases aligning to TRBD1. The CDR3 runs 14 residues. V lost 1 base and J lost 8; bases outside the gene matches: 6. CDR1 and CDR2 from the germline V gene are SGHTA and FQGNSA. The CDR3 DNA is TGTGCCAGCAGCTTAGTGGGACAGGATCTCGGCTACACCTTC. Its translation is CASSLVGQDLGYTF.

The chain recombines TRBV19 with TRBJ1-1; unclear D gene. CDR3 length: 14 amino acids. V was clipped by 2 bases and J by 1 base, with 8 bases between them. Germline-derived CDR1 and CDR2 are LNHDA and SQIVND (reference sequence). This chain's CDR3 is CASSIFSSNTEAFF. DNA for the CDR3: TGTGCCAGTAGTATATTCTCTTCGAACACTGAAGCTTTCTTT. Full variable domain (outside the CDR3, taken from reference TRBV19 and TRBJ1-1): DGGITQSPKYLFRKEGQNVTLSCEQNLNHDAMYWYRQDPGQGLRLIYYSQIVNDFQKGDIAEGYSVSREKKESFPLTVTSAQKNPTAFYLCASSIFSSNTEAFFGQGTRLTVV.

The CDR3 protein is CASSARQGGEPQHF. The CDR3 region has the DNA TGTGCCAGCAGTGCCCGGCAGGGCGGGGAGCCCCAGCATTTT. The chain couples TRBV2 to TRBJ1-5; possibly TRBD1 for D (5 bases). The length of the CDR3 is 14 residues. The germline CDR1 and CDR2 sequences are SNHLY and FYNNEI. Trimming stripped 4 bases from V and 8 bases from J, with 15 bases between.

The V gene is TRBV4-1, the J gene TRBJ2-5, with TRBD1 identical over 8 bases. This CDR3 region has 16 residues. Trimming removed 0 bases from V and 5 bases from J; junction bases left unmatched: 8. The V gene's germline CDR1 is MGHRA and CDR2 YSYEKL. The CDR3 is CASSQDSPGGRETQYF. The CDR3 DNA reads TGCGCCAGCAGCCAAGACTCACCAGGGGGCCGGGAGACCCAGTACTTC.

The chain recombines TRBV2 with TRBJ1-4, with 9 bases fitting TRBD1. Germline CDR1 reads SNHLY; CDR2 reads FYNNEI. Losses at the gene ends were 3 bases for V and 8 bases for J; bases not matched to a gene: 7. The CDR3 consists of 15 residues. CDR3 protein: CASSDGTGIREKLFF. The CDR3 bases are TGTGCCAGCAGTGACGGGACAGGGATACGCGAAAAACTGTTTTTT.

About this clone: Different DNA sequences within this sample yield the same CDR3. This chain joins TRBV7-9 and TRBJ1-4; 9 positions agree with TRBD1. From germline, CDR1 is SEHNR and CDR2 FQNEAQ (reference sequence). The CDR3 spans 14 residues. V dropped 5 bases and J dropped 4; count of bases not matched to a gene: 2. The CDR3 DNA is TGTGCCAGCAGCCCGGGACAGGGTAATGAAAAACTGTTTTTT. Protein product: CASSPGQGNEKLFF. Drawing the rest from reference TRBV7-9 and TRBJ1-4, the complete variable domain is DTGVSQNPRHKITKRGQNVTFRCDPISEHNRLYWYRQTLGQGPEFLTYFQNEAQLEKSRLLSDRFSAERPKGSFSTLEIQRTEQGDSAMYLCASSPGQGNEKLFFGSGTQLSVL.

The CDR3 sequence: CASSTSGDSTDTQYF. The CDR3, as DNA: TGTGCCAGCAGCACTAGCGGGGACTCCACAGATACGCAGTATTTT. The chain is built from TRBV6-4 and TRBJ2-3; 10 bases are a match to TRBD2. Germline lookup yields CDR1 MRHNA and CDR2 SNTAGT. With V trimmed by 6 bases and J by 2 bases, 5 bases remained unmatched. The CDR3 consists of 15 residues.

This sequence joins TRBV5-6 and TRBJ2-7; D is unresolved. Trimming pared 1 base from V and 1 base from J, leaving 12 bases between. The CDR3 consists of 15 residues. In germline, CDR1 is SGHDT, CDR2 YYEEEE. CDR3 coding DNA: TGTGCCAGCAGCTTGACCCGGGTTCGATCCTACGAGCAGTACTTC. This sequence encodes CASSLTRVRSYEQYF.

This chain uses TRBV4-1 with TRBJ1-4; maybe TRBD1 (6 bases). Trimming left V 4 bases short and J 8 bases short, with 14 bases between. Germline CDR1 is MGHRA and CDR2 is YSYEKL. CDR3 size: 14 residues. The CDR3 spells CASSRTGMGEKLFF. The DNA of the CDR3 is TGCGCCAGCAGCCGAACAGGGATGGGGGAAAAACTGTTTTTT.

The J gene is TRBJ2-2, the V gene TRBV2, with a possible D match to TRBD2 (6 bases). The ends were cut back, 5 bases at V and 1 base at J, with 14 bases in the middle. CDR3 length: 16 amino acids. Germline V gene lookup returns CDR1 SNHLY and CDR2 FYNNEI. CDR3 in amino acids: CASSLGRGMNTGELFF. The DNA of the CDR3 is TGTGCCAGCAGTCTGGGACGCGGGATGAACACCGGGGAGCTGTTTTTT.

This clone was seen just once. V gene TRBV3-1 (or the pseudogene TRBV3-2) combines with J gene TRBJ1-2; D remains unclear. The CDR3 covers 12 residues. Germline V CDR1 and CDR2: LGHDT, YNNKEL (reference sequence). The germline V and J ends were trimmed by 4 bases and 6 bases, with 9 bases remaining between them. DNA for the CDR3: TGTGCCAGCAGCCCCGGCGCGGATGGCTACACCTTC. Translating gives CASSPGADGYTF.

This rearrangement joins TRBV10-3 to TRBJ1-4, with TRBD1 as a possible D gene (5 bases). V was trimmed by 6 bases and J by 6 bases, leaving 8 bases between them. Germline loops: CDR1 ENHRY, CDR2 SYGVKD. The CDR3 covers 12 residues. DNA of the CDR3: TGTGCCATCAGAGGGGCAGATGAAAAACTGTTTTTT. Translating gives CAIRGADEKLFF.

The V and J genes are TRBV18 and TRBJ1-2; tentative D call: TRBD1 (5 bases). Germline lookup yields CDR1 KGHSH and CDR2 LQKENI. Trimming left V 0 bases short and J 4 bases short, with 15 bases between. This CDR3 is built from 16 residues. CDR3 protein: CASSPPSRQRLYGYTF. DNA for the CDR3: TGTGCCAGCTCACCACCCTCACGACAGAGACTCTATGGCTACACCTTC.

V usage is TRBV21-1 and J usage is TRBJ1-3; the table's D call, TRBD1, was not checked against the DNA. TRBV21-1 is classified as a pseudogene. The CDR3 has 14 residues. The CDR3 nucleotides read TGTGCCAGCAGCAGACGGACAGGGAAGAACACCATATATTTT. Protein sequence: CASSRRTGKNTIYF.

The chain uses TRBV7-9 and TRBJ2-3; TRBD2 is a possible D gene (5 bases). Germline CDR1 and CDR2: SEHNR and FQNEAQ (reference sequence). The CDR3 spans 14 residues. V lost 4 bases to trimming and J lost 6 bases, with 14 bases between them. The CDR3 sequence: CASSSSGPGDTQYF. CDR3 in DNA: TGTGCCAGCAGCTCGAGCGGCCCGGGGGATACGCAGTATTTT.

This chain uses TRBV6-6 with TRBJ2-1; 7 bases fit TRBD2. J lost 7 bases, V lost 6 bases, and 6 bases had no gene match. This CDR3 is built from 13 residues. Germline assignment: CDR1 MNHNY and CDR2 SVGAGI (reference sequence). CDR3 DNA sequence: TGTGCCAGCAGCTCGACTAGCTTTAATGAGCAGTTCTTC. Translating it yields CASSSTSFNEQFF.

V and J are TRBV27 and TRBJ1-2; D might be TRBD1 (5 bases). Germline CDR1 and CDR2: MNHEY and SMNVEV (reference sequence). The CDR3 is 15 amino acids. Trimming stripped 3 bases from V and 7 bases from J, with 18 bases between. As DNA, the CDR3 is TGTGCCAGCAGTTTGCTGAGGACACCTAGGAGTGGCTACACCTTC. Its protein product is CASSLLRTPRSGYTF.

V and J are TRBV27 and TRBJ1-1; D possibly corresponds to TRBD1 (6 bases). Looked up from germline, CDR1 is MNHEY and CDR2 is SMNVEV (reference sequence). The germline V and J ends were trimmed by 3 bases and 1 base, with 12 bases remaining between them. This CDR3 is 15 amino acids long. Here the CDR3 DNA reads TGTGCCAGCAGTTTGAGGGGGGGCGGGAACACTGAAGCTTTCTTT. It is translated as CASSLRGGGNTEAFF.

This chain connects TRBV7-9 to TRBJ2-1; 8 nucleotides align to TRBD1. Losses at the gene ends were 3 bases for V and 13 bases for J; bases not matched to a gene: 14. Germline V gene lookup returns CDR1 SEHNR and CDR2 FQNEAQ (reference sequence). This CDR3 is 15 amino acids long. As DNA, the CDR3 is TGTGCCAGCAGCTTTCCCCCGCTCGGACAGGGTCAACAGTTCTTC. It encodes CASSFPPLGQGQQFF.

The V call is TRBV7-9, the J call TRBJ2-3, with 15 nucleotides matching TRBD2. After removal of 0 bases from V and 4 bases from J, the junction contained 8 bases not matched to a gene. The CDR3 is made up of 19 amino acids. Germline CDR1 SEHNR, CDR2 FQNEAQ (reference sequence). CDR3 nucleotides: TGTGCCAGCAGCTTAGCTCCGGGACTAGCGGGGGGCCAGCCAGATACGCAGTATTTT. Translation: CASSLAPGLAGGQPDTQYF. Looking up the rest from reference TRBV7-9 and TRBJ2-3 gives the full variable domain: DTGVSQNPRHKITKRGQNVTFRCDPISEHNRLYWYRQTLGQGPEFLTYFQNEAQLEKSRLLSDRFSAERPKGSFSTLEIQRTEQGDSAMYLCASSLAPGLAGGQPDTQYFGPGTRLTVL.

The chain uses TRBV6-5 and TRBJ2-5; D might be TRBD2 (5 bases). Per the germline V gene, CDR1 is MNHEY and CDR2 is SVGAGI. V lost 7 bases and J 1 base, leaving 10 bases between the germline ends. The CDR3 runs to 13 residues. CDR3 region: CASTEAFQETQYF. DNA of the CDR3: TGTGCCAGCACGGAGGCCTTCCAAGAGACCCAGTACTTC.